The 8 T cell receptor beta chains below were found in one sample sequenced in a study of blood T cell repertoires in COVID-19. Measured with immunoSEQ multiplex PCR; TCRdb has only the in-frame clones, and not every one. The sample contains roughly 190,000 clones, about 88% of which appear only once. Sequencing used peripheral blood. Receptor source: a man younger than 45 with active or convalescent COVID-19.

The chain employs TRBV30 and TRBJ1-2, with D uncertain. Trimming stripped 5 bases from V and 4 bases from J, with 11 bases between. The germline gives CDR1 GTSNPN, CDR2 SVGIG (reference sequence). The CDR3 contains 12 residues. The CDR3 here is CAWGPGSYGYTF. In DNA form, the CDR3 reads TGTGCCTGGGGACCGGGAAGCTATGGCTACACCTTC.

V is TRBV6-6 and J is TRBJ1-2; the match to TRBD1 covers 7 bases. V shed 5 bases, J shed 6 bases, and the junction held 9 bases outside the gene matches. The CDR3 runs to 14 residues. CDR1 is MNHNY, CDR2 SVGAGI, per germline (reference sequence). The CDR3 sequence is CASSRTGYYNGYTF. The CDR3 bases are TGTGCCAGCAGTCGGACAGGCTACTATAATGGCTACACCTTC.

This clone appeared a few times. This sequence joins TRBV14 and TRBJ2-5; 12 bases are shared with TRBD2. Trimming took 1 base from V and 7 from J; bases not matched to a gene: 10. The CDR3 covers 17 residues. Germline loops: CDR1 SGHDN, CDR2 FVKESK. DNA of the CDR3: TGTGCCAGCAGCCAAGTTCTCGCTAGCGGGAGGGCCGGGACCCAGTACTTC. Translating it yields CASSQVLASGRAGTQYF.

The chain is built from TRBV25-1 and TRBJ1-2; D gene ambiguous. The CDR3 is 11 amino acids. V lost 6 bases, J lost 1 base, and 3 bases lay in between. Germline V gives CDR1 MGHDK, CDR2 SYGVNS. DNA for the CDR3: TGTGCCAGCAGCTTTAACTATGGCTACACCTTC. Its translation is CASSFNYGYTF.

The chain carries TRBV29-1 and TRBJ1-1; weak D call: TRBD1 (5 bases). The CDR3 extends over 14 amino acids. In germline, CDR1 is SQVTM, CDR2 ANQGSEA. V was pared by 5 bases and J by 1 base, with 14 bases between. The CDR3 sequence: CSVRGTLPNTEAFF. The CDR3 DNA follows: TGCAGCGTTCGGGGGACTCTGCCGAACACTGAAGCTTTCTTT.

This chain joins TRBV6-2 or TRBV6-3 and TRBJ2-7; 9 nucleotides agree with TRBD1. Germline V gene data show CDR1 as MNHEY and CDR2 as SVGEGT. The V segment lost 5 bases and the J segment 6 bases; nucleotides outside the gene matches: 17. CDR3 length: 17 amino acids. CDR3 in amino acids: CASSDHLDRGDPGEQYF. As DNA, the CDR3 is TGTGCCAGCAGTGACCACCTGGACAGGGGAGATCCAGGCGAGCAGTACTTC.

The genes are TRBV7-2 and TRBJ1-2; D not resolved. Trimming removed 3 bases from V and 3 bases from J, with 8 bases in between. The length of the CDR3 is 13 residues. CDR1 is SGHTA and CDR2 is FQGNSA in the germline V gene. The CDR3 protein is CASSFTNDYGYTF. The CDR3 nucleotides are TGTGCCAGCAGCTTTACAAACGACTATGGCTACACCTTC.

V gene TRBV30 combines with J gene TRBJ1-1, with D possibly being TRBD1 (6 bases). In germline, CDR1 is GTSNPN, CDR2 SVGIG (reference sequence). The CDR3 extends over 13 amino acids. Trimming left V 3 bases short and J 6 bases short, with 14 bases between. CDR3 residues: CAWSPGGLSEAFF. CDR3 DNA: TGTGCCTGGAGCCCGGGGGGGCTCTCTGAAGCTTTCTTT.